The next 25 T cell receptor beta chains were all read from a single sample in a study of T cell responses to AZD1222 COVID-19 vaccine. TCRdb keeps only in-frame clones here, not all; method: immunoSEQ multiplex PCR. The table lists about 150,000 clones, about 91% of them singletons, with 1.9% in the top ten. The sequencing used peripheral blood, collected on day 0 of AZD1222 vaccination. These receptors were obtained from an adult in good health.

The V call is TRBV6-5, the J call TRBJ2-3; 7 positions match TRBD1. This CDR3 has 14 amino acids. V gave up 11 bases and J gave up 3 bases; unmatched junction bases: 11. CDR1 and CDR2 from the germline V gene are MNHEY and SVGAGI. CDR3 sequence: CACLKGGGTDTQYF. The DNA for the CDR3 is TGTGCCTGCTTAAAAGGGGGCGGGACAGATACGCAGTATTTT.

The V gene is TRBV7-6, the J gene TRBJ1-2; maybe TRBD1 (5 bases). V lost 5 bases to trimming and J lost 2 bases, with 12 bases between them. CDR1 SGHVS and CDR2 FNYEAQ come from the germline V gene. The CDR3 has 14 residues. In DNA form, the CDR3 reads TGTGCCAGCAGCCAAATGGGGGAGAACTATGGCTACACCTTC. As protein: CASSQMGENYGYTF.

The chain links TRBV7-3 to TRBJ2-7; TRBD1 might be the D (5 bases). Germline loops: CDR1 SGHTA, CDR2 FQGTGA. Trimming removed 1 base from V and 4 bases from J, with 8 bases in between. The CDR3 consists of 13 residues. The CDR3 protein is CASSLISGYEQYF. CDR3 nucleotides: TGTGCCAGCAGCTTAATTTCAGGGTACGAGCAGTACTTC. The entire variable domain, with the rest obtained from reference TRBV7-3 and TRBJ2-7, is as follows: GAGVSQTPSNKVTEKGKYVELRCDPISGHTALYWYRQSLGQGPEFLIYFQGTGAADDSGLPNDRFFAVRPEGSVSTLKIQRTERGDSAVYLCASSLISGYEQYFGPGTRLTVT.

CDR3 in amino acids: CASSADRVETQYF. CDR3 DNA: TGTGCCAGCAGCGCAGACAGGGTAGAGACCCAGTACTTC. The J gene is TRBJ2-5, the V gene TRBV11-1; TRBD1 agrees at 7 bases. The CDR3 loop spans 13 amino acids. Trimming removed 5 bases from V and 4 bases from J; junction bases left unmatched: 4. Germline values: CDR1 SGHAT, CDR2 FQDESV (reference sequence).

The rearrangement uses TRBV30 and TRBJ1-3, with D unresolved. The V and J ends lost 1 base and 0 bases respectively, with 25 bases between them. Germline CDR1 and CDR2: GTSNPN and SVGIG (reference sequence). This CDR3 has 20 residues. For the CDR3, the DNA is TGTGCCTGGAGTGACACCACCCTTTTTGTACAAGCCTTCTCTGGAAACACCATATATTTT. This gives the protein CAWSDTTLFVQAFSGNTIYF. Full variable domain (remainder filled in from reference TRBV30 and TRBJ1-3): SQTIHQWPATLVQPVGSPLSLECTVEGTSNPNLYWYRQAAGRGLQLLFYSVGIGQISSEVPQNLSASRPQDRQFILSSKKLLLSDSGFYLCAWSDTTLFVQAFSGNTIYFGEGSWLTVV.

The CDR3, as DNA: TGCGCCAGCAGCCCGACAGGTTCTAACTATGGCTACACCTTC. Amino acids: CASSPTGSNYGYTF. The J gene is TRBJ1-2, the V gene TRBV4-1; possibly TRBD1 for D (6 bases). V lost 4 bases, J lost 0 bases, and 9 bases lay in between. The CDR3 runs 14 residues. Germline CDR1 is MGHRA and CDR2 is YSYEKL.

As DNA, the CDR3 is TGTGCCAGTGCCGGGACAGACAATCAGCCCCAGCATTTT. Protein sequence: CASAGTDNQPQHF. The chain joins TRBV19 to TRBJ1-5; 7 bases align to TRBD1. Trimming at V came to 8 bases and at J to 3 bases, leaving 4 bases not matched to a gene. Germline CDR1 reads LNHDA; CDR2 reads SQIVND (reference sequence). The CDR3 sequence is 13 residues long.

The chain joins TRBV7-9 to TRBJ1-5; D ambiguous. Germline V CDR1 and CDR2: SEHNR, FQNEAQ (reference sequence). This CDR3 has 16 residues. Trimming cost V 1 base and J 3 bases, with 13 bases left between them. The CDR3 nucleotides read TGTGCCAGCAGCTTAGACGGCAGGCAATCCAATCAGCCCCAGCATTTT. Its translation is CASSLDGRQSNQPQHF.

The chain recombines TRBV5-4 with TRBJ2-4; 7 bases line up with TRBD1. The germline gives CDR1 SGHNT, CDR2 YYREEE (reference sequence). CDR3 length: 12 residues. Trimming at V came to 4 bases and at J to 16 bases, leaving 11 bases not matched to a gene. The CDR3 region is CASSTDRDPQYF. The CDR3, as DNA: TGTGCCAGCAGCACAGACAGGGACCCCCAATACTTC.

The chain recombines TRBV19 with TRBJ1-4, with no clear D. The germline V and J ends were trimmed by 9 bases and 0 bases, with 11 bases remaining between them. In germline, CDR1 is LNHDA, CDR2 SQIVND (reference sequence). The CDR3 has 14 residues. CDR3 nucleotide sequence: TGTGCCAGCACAAGACCGACAACTAATGAAAAACTGTTTTTT. It is translated as CASTRPTTNEKLFF.

The DNA for the CDR3 is TGCGCCAGCAGCTTACAGGGGGCTTTCGTGTTTCCGGATGAAAAACTGTTTTTT. Translation: CASSLQGAFVFPDEKLFF. The V and J genes are TRBV5-1 and TRBJ1-4; TRBD1 matches at 9 bases. Trimming at V came to 2 bases and at J to 6 bases, leaving 14 bases not matched to a gene. This CDR3 has 18 amino acids. The V gene's germline CDR1 is SGHRS and CDR2 YFSETQ. The entire variable domain, with the rest obtained from reference TRBV5-1 and TRBJ1-4, is as follows: KAGVTQTPRYLIKTRGQQVTLSCSPISGHRSVSWYQQTPGQGLQFLFEYFSETQRNKGNFPGRFSGRQFSNSRSEMNVSTLELGDSALYLCASSLQGAFVFPDEKLFFGSGTQLSVL.

The rearrangement uses TRBV12-3 or TRBV12-4 and TRBJ1-5; D remains unclear. This CDR3 has 12 residues. V dropped 6 bases and J dropped 9 bases, with 12 bases sitting between them. CDR3: CASRAGRGPQHF. The CDR3 region has the DNA TGTGCCAGCAGAGCCGGACGGGGGCCCCAGCATTTT.

The gene calls are TRBV12-3 or TRBV12-4 and TRBJ1-5; D is possibly TRBD1 (5 bases). With 6 bases removed from V and 5 bases from J, the gap between germline ends came to 11 bases. There are 13 residues in the CDR3. The CDR3 DNA follows: TGTGCCAGCAGCCGCGGGGCCGATCAGCCCCAGCATTTT. This encodes CASSRGADQPQHF.

This chain uses TRBV7-8 with TRBJ1-6, with 9 bases fitting TRBD1. The V and J ends lost 5 bases and 5 bases, in that order; junction bases with no gene match: 4. Germline CDR1 reads SGHVS; CDR2 reads FQNEAQ. This CDR3 region has 15 residues. CDR3 loop: CASSVGTGHNSPLHF. CDR3 DNA: TGTGCCAGCAGCGTCGGGACAGGGCATAATTCACCCCTCCACTTT. Filled out from reference TRBV7-8 and TRBJ1-6, the complete variable domain reads GAGVSQSPRYKVAKRGQDVALRCDPISGHVSLFWYQQALGQGPEFLTYFQNEAQLDKSGLPSDRFFAERPEGSVSTLKIQRTQQEDSAVYLCASSVGTGHNSPLHFGNGTRLTVT.

This sequence joins TRBV7-6 and TRBJ2-3; the D is unclear. The germline V gene has CDR1 SGHVS and CDR2 FNYEAQ. Trimming left V 1 base short and J 5 bases short, with 16 bases between. The CDR3 is made up of 16 amino acids. The CDR3 sequence: CASSLESRLVGDTQYF. CDR3 DNA sequence: TGTGCCAGCAGCTTAGAAAGTCGGCTAGTAGGAGATACGCAGTATTTT.

This sequence joins TRBV19 and TRBJ1-4, with TRBD1 as a possible D gene (5 bases). Germline assignment: CDR1 LNHDA and CDR2 SQIVND (reference sequence). Trimming stripped 7 bases from V and 8 bases from J, with 17 bases between. The CDR3 runs 14 residues. CDR3 in DNA: TGTGCCAGTACCTCGCCGGGGGTTGGGGAAAAACTGTTTTTT. Protein: CASTSPGVGEKLFF. The full variable domain, completed using reference TRBV19 and TRBJ1-4, is DGGITQSPKYLFRKEGQNVTLSCEQNLNHDAMYWYRQDPGQGLRLIYYSQIVNDFQKGDIAEGYSVSREKKESFPLTVTSAQKNPTAFYLCASTSPGVGEKLFFGSGTQLSVL.

This chain uses TRBV14 with TRBJ2-4; unclear D gene. The CDR3 covers 13 residues. Germline assignment: CDR1 SGHDN and CDR2 FVKESK. Between the trimmed V and J ends, which lost 4 bases and 2 bases, there was a span of 6 bases. CDR3 loop: CASSPRTKNIQYF. CDR3 coding DNA: TGTGCCAGCAGCCCGAGAACCAAAAACATTCAGTACTTC.

The V and J genes are TRBV5-1 and TRBJ2-5; TRBD2 matches at 8 bases. The CDR3 spans 15 residues. V lost 1 base, J lost 5 bases, and 7 bases stayed unmatched. CDR1 and CDR2 from the germline V gene are SGHRS and YFSETQ. The CDR3 region is CASSLSGGRGETQYF. CDR3 DNA: TGCGCCAGCAGCTTGTCGGGGGGGCGCGGGGAGACCCAGTACTTC.

The gene calls are TRBV9 and TRBJ1-3; D is possibly TRBD1 (5 bases). CDR3 length: 16 amino acids. From germline, CDR1 is SGDLS and CDR2 YYNGEE. V was shortened by 3 bases and J by 0 bases, with 13 bases between the two germline ends. The CDR3: CASSGRDRRSGNTIYF. CDR3 DNA: TGTGCCAGCAGCGGTCGGGACCGCCGCTCTGGAAACACCATATATTTT.

The rearrangement joins TRBV19 to TRBJ1-5; the D gene is possibly TRBD1 (6 bases). The ends were cut back, 6 bases at V and 6 bases at J, with 15 bases in the middle. Germline CDR1 and CDR2: LNHDA and SQIVND (reference sequence). This CDR3 has 14 amino acids. The CDR3 region is CASRTGGGPQPQHF. The CDR3 DNA sequence: TGTGCCAGTAGGACAGGAGGGGGTCCTCAGCCCCAGCATTTT. The variable domain in full, with the rest retrieved from reference TRBV19 and TRBJ1-5, is DGGITQSPKYLFRKEGQNVTLSCEQNLNHDAMYWYRQDPGQGLRLIYYSQIVNDFQKGDIAEGYSVSREKKESFPLTVTSAQKNPTAFYLCASRTGGGPQPQHFGDGTRLSIL.

This rearrangement joins TRBV9 to TRBJ2-2; 8 bases are shared with TRBD1. The junction had 7 bases not matched to a gene; V was cut back by 3 bases and J by 9 bases. There are 14 residues in the CDR3. Germline-derived CDR1 and CDR2 are SGDLS and YYNGEE. CDR3 region: CASSGWTGRRELFF. The CDR3 nucleotides read TGTGCCAGCAGCGGCTGGACAGGGCGTCGGGAGCTGTTTTTT.

The chain recombines TRBV7-2 with TRBJ2-5; D not certain. Germline-derived CDR1 and CDR2 are SGHTA and FQGNSA. The CDR3 contains 12 residues. With 5 bases removed from V and 7 bases from J, the gap between germline ends came to 11 bases. This CDR3 reads CASSNGPRTQYF. CDR3 DNA: TGTGCCAGCAGCAACGGCCCCCGGACCCAGTACTTC.

The chain has TRBV4-3 and TRBJ2-5; possibly TRBD1 for D (6 bases). Germline V CDR1 and CDR2: LGHNA, YSLEER. The length of the CDR3 is 16 residues. V was shortened by 1 base and J by 5 bases, with 17 bases between the two germline ends. Here the CDR3 reads CASSQAVGAGYETQYF. CDR3 DNA: TGCGCCAGCAGCCAAGCGGTGGGGGCGGGTTATGAGACCCAGTACTTC.

The V gene is TRBV11-2, the J gene TRBJ2-2; D unclear. Trimming took off 2 bases at V and 6 bases at J, with 19 bases between the two ends. The CDR3 has 17 amino acids. Germline lookup yields CDR1 SGHAT and CDR2 FQNNGV. CDR3 in amino acids: CASSLRKRPGVAGELFF. The CDR3 nucleotides are TGTGCCAGCAGCTTAAGGAAGCGTCCTGGAGTGGCCGGGGAGCTGTTTTTT.

The rearrangement joins TRBV10-3 to TRBJ2-5; 12 bases fit TRBD1. With V trimmed by 6 bases and J by 5 bases, 7 bases remained unmatched. CDR3 size: 15 residues. Per the germline V gene, CDR1 is ENHRY and CDR2 is SYGVKD. The DNA of the CDR3 is TGTGCCATCAGCTCCGGGACAGGGGGCAGGGAGACCCAGTACTTC. It is translated as CAISSGTGGRETQYF.